Listed below are T cell receptor beta chains from one sample, sequenced in a study of T cell responses to AZD1222 COVID-19 vaccine. Only in-frame clones appear in the TCRdb table, and some are missing; sequencing was by immunoSEQ multiplex PCR. The sample consists of roughly 110,000 clones, around 90% of them appearing once. The sample consisted of peripheral blood, taken 28 days after the second AZD1222 dose. These TCRs come from an adult who received the AZD1222 COVID-19 vaccine. The CDR3 runs from the conserved cysteine through the conserved F or W. A D gene is named only where the DNA matches it firmly.

cdr3_nt: TGCGCCAGCAGCCAAGTGGCGGTTTCGACTGGGGCCAACGTCCTGACTTTC
cdr3_aa: CASSQVAVSTGANVLTF
v_call: TRBV4-1
d_call: .
j_call: TRBJ2-6

cdr3_nt: TGTGCCAGCAGCTCTTGCGTCCCACTCGAGCAAACCTCCGAGCAGTACTTC
cdr3_aa: CASSSCVPLEQTSEQYF
v_call: TRBV9
d_call: .
j_call: TRBJ2-7

cdr3_nt: TGTGCCAGCAGCTTGGGCCAGCTAAATTCACCCCTCCACTTT
cdr3_aa: CASSLGQLNSPLHF
v_call: TRBV7-6
d_call: .
j_call: TRBJ1-6

cdr3_nt: TGTGCCAGCAGCTTAGCAGGGGTTGAAGCTTTCTTT
cdr3_aa: CASSLAGVEAFF
v_call: TRBV11-2
d_call: .
j_call: TRBJ1-1

cdr3_nt: TGTGCCAGCAGCGAAAGGGACATCACTTACAATGAGCAGTTCTTC
cdr3_aa: CASSERDITYNEQFF
v_call: TRBV3-1/TRBV3-2
d_call: .
j_call: TRBJ2-1

cdr3_nt: TGTGCCAGCAGCTTAGACTACAGGGGGGACTATGGCTACACCTTC
cdr3_aa: CASSLDYRGDYGYTF
v_call: TRBV11-2
d_call: TRBD1
j_call: TRBJ1-2

cdr3_nt: TGTGCCAGCAGCGTAGTGAATGTAGGTTACAGTGAAGCTTTCTTT
cdr3_aa: CASSVVNVGYSEAFF
v_call: TRBV9
d_call: .
j_call: TRBJ1-1

cdr3_nt: TGCGCCAGCAGCTTCCTCGGCCGGGACTACACTGAAGCTTTCTTT
cdr3_aa: CASSFLGRDYTEAFF
v_call: TRBV5-1
d_call: .
j_call: TRBJ1-1

cdr3_nt: TGTGCCAGCAGTTTACGCGTTACTAGCGGGAGTGCGTACGAGCAGTACTTC
cdr3_aa: CASSLRVTSGSAYEQYF
v_call: TRBV27
d_call: TRBD2
j_call: TRBJ2-7

cdr3_nt: TGTGCCAGCAGCTTAGACTCCGGGCAGGGGAGGCATGAGCAGTTCTTC
cdr3_aa: CASSLDSGQGRHEQFF
v_call: TRBV11-3
d_call: .
j_call: TRBJ2-1

cdr3_nt: TGTGCCAGCTCTGCATTTTCCGGGACAGCCCTCAACTATGGCTACACCTTC
cdr3_aa: CASSAFSGTALNYGYTF
v_call: TRBV19
d_call: TRBD1
j_call: TRBJ1-2

cdr3_nt: .
cdr3_aa: CASTSGQAVRYGYTF
v_call: TRBV19
d_call: .
j_call: TRBJ1-2

cdr3_nt: TGTGCCACCCAAGGGGGGAGCAATCAGCCCCAGCATTTT
cdr3_aa: CATQGGSNQPQHF
v_call: TRBV6-5
d_call: .
j_call: TRBJ1-5

cdr3_nt: TGTGCCACCAGCAGAGTGAGGGATAATTCACCCCTCCACTTT
cdr3_aa: CATSRVRDNSPLHF
v_call: TRBV15
d_call: .
j_call: TRBJ1-6